Detailed here is one T cell receptor beta chain. The sample originates from a study of technical replicates of blood from a few donors. The repertoire was sequenced with immunoSEQ multiplex PCR; TCRdb's copy has only in-frame clones and lacks some. This sample has about 61,000 clones, with roughly 97% found just once. V lost 5 bases, J lost 5 bases, and 7 bases stayed unmatched. The germline V gene has CDR1 SNHLY and CDR2 FYNNEI. The CDR3 sequence is 16 residues long. The sequence came from a human donor in good health. V gene TRBV2 combines with J gene TRBJ2-3, with 13 positions matching TRBD2. The sample taken for sequencing was T cells isolated from PBMCs. CDR3 coding DNA: TGTGCCAGCAGTACGGGGACTAGCGGGGTGGTAGATACGCAGTATTTT. As protein: CASSTGTSGVVDTQYF.